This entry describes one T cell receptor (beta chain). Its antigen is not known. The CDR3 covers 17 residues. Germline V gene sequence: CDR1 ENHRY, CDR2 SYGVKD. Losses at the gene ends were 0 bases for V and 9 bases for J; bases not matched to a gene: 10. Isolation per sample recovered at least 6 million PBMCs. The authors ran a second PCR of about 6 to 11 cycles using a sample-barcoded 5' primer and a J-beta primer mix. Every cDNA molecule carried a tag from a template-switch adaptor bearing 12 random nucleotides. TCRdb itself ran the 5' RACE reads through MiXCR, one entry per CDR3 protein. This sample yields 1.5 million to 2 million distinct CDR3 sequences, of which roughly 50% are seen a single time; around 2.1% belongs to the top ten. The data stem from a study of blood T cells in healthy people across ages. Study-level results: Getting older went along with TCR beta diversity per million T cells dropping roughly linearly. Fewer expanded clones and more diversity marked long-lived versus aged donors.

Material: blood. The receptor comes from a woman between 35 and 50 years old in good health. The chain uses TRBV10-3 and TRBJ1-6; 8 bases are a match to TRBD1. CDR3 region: CAISESLTGDGGSPLHF. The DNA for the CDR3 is TGTGCCATCAGTGAGTCTCTGACAGGGGATGGTGGTTCACCCCTCCACTTT.